This TCR beta chain comes out of a study of T-cell memory formation after mild COVID-19. Study findings and constraints: Contracting CD4+ clones lay largely in CM and EM, with CD8+ ones residing in EMRA. Confirmation of SARS-CoV-2 specificity was lacking for second-wave clones peaking day 37.

This clonotype was seen a handful of times. What it binds is not known. The V end was cut by 3 bases, the J end by 2 bases, with 15 bases between. Per the germline V gene, CDR1 is SGHDT and CDR2 is YYEEEE. The CDR3 runs 15 residues. TCR alpha and TCR beta cDNA libraries with sample barcodes and UMIs came from 5'RACE using constant-segment primers. Each CDR3 protein gets one entry after TCRdb re-called the 5' RACE reads with MiXCR. The sample yields hundreds of thousands of distinct CDR3 sequences, 25% seen once. The chain combines TRBV5-6 with TRBJ2-7; a weak D match, TRBD1 (6 bases). Sequences were obtained from PBMCs or a T cell subset sorted from them (not recorded which). This clonotype originated in an adult woman who had mild COVID-19 (a few samples of this study predate the infection). Cell type and time point are not known. The CDR3 reads CASSSGTYAPYEQYF. The CDR3 DNA follows: TGTGCCAGCAGCTCCGGGACATATGCCCCCTACGAGCAGTACTTC.